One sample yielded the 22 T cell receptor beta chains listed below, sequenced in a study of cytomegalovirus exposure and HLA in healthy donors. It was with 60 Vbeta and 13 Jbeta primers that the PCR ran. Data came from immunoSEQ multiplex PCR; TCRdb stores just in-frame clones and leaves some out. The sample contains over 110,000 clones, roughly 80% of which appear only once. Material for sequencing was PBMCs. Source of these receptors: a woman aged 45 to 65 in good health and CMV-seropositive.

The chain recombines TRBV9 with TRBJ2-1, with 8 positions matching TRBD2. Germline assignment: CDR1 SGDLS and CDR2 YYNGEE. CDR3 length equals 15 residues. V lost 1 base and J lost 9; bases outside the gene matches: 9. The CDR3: CASSVLTGGPGEQFF. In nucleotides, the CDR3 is TGTGCCAGCAGCGTATTGACGGGGGGGCCCGGTGAGCAGTTCTTC.

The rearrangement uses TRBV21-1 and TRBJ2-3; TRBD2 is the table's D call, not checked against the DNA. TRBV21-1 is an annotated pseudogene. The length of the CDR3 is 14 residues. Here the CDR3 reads CASANSGGADTQYF. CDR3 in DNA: TGTGCCAGCGCCAATAGCGGGGGGGCAGATACGCAGTATTTT.

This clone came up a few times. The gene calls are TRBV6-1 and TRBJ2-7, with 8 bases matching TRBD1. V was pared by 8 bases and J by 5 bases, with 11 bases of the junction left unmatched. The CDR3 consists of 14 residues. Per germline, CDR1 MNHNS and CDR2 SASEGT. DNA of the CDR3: TGTGCCAGCCGGAGGGGCCAGGGGGCTAACGAGCAGTACTTC. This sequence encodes CASRRGQGANEQYF.

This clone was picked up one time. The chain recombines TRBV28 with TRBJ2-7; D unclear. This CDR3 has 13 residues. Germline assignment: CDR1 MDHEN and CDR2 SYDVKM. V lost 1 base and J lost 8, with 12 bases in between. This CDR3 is CASSLSEYEQQYF. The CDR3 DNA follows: TGTGCCAGCAGTTTATCGGAGTACGAGCAGCAGTACTTC.

CDR3 amino acids: CASSTRSVVTTGELFF. As DNA, the CDR3 is TGTGCCAGCAGCACTAGGTCAGTTGTAACCACCGGGGAGCTGTTTTTT. The chain joins TRBV5-4 to TRBJ2-2; tentative D call: TRBD2 (5 bases). In germline, CDR1 is SGHNT, CDR2 YYREEE (reference sequence). The CDR3 has 16 residues. V was pared by 4 bases and J by 4 bases, with 17 bases between.

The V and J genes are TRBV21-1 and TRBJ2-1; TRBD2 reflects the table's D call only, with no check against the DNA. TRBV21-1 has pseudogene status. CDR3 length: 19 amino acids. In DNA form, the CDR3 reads TGTGCCAGCAGCAAAGCGCTTTATGAGGCGCCGAGCTCCTACAATGAGCAGTTCTTC. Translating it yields CASSKALYEAPSSYNEQFF.

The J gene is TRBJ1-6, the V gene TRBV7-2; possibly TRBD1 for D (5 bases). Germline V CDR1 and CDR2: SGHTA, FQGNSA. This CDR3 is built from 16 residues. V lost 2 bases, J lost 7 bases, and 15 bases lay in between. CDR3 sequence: CASSLIPPGQNSPLHF. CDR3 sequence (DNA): TGTGCCAGCAGCTTAATCCCGCCAGGGCAAAATTCACCCCTCCACTTT.

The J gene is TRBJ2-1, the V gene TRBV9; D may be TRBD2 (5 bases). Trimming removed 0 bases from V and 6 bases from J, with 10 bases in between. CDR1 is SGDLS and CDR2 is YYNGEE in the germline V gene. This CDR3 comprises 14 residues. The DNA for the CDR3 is TGTGCCAGCAGCGTAGCGGGGTTGGGCAATGAGCAGTTCTTC. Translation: CASSVAGLGNEQFF. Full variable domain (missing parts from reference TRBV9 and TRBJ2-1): DSGVTQTPKHLITATGQRVTLRCSPRSGDLSVYWYQQSLDQGLQFLIQYYNGEERAKGNILERFSAQQFPDLHSELNLSSLELGDSALYFCASSVAGLGNEQFFGPGTRLTVL.

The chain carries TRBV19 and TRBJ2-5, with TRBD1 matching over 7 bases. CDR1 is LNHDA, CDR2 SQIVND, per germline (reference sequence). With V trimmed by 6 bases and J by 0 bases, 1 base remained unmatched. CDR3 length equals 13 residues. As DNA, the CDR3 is TGTGCCAGTAGGGGACAGTACCAAGAGACCCAGTACTTC. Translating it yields CASRGQYQETQYF.

The CDR3 coding sequence is TGTGCCAGCAGCCAAGTCCGTGGGACTAGCGGGGCCCAAGAGACCCAGTACTTC. This gives the protein CASSQVRGTSGAQETQYF. V usage is TRBV4-2 and J usage is TRBJ2-5; TRBD2 matches at 13 bases. With V trimmed by 1 base and J by 1 base, 6 bases remained unmatched. Germline CDR1 and CDR2: LGHNA and YNFKEQ. The CDR3 loop spans 18 amino acids.

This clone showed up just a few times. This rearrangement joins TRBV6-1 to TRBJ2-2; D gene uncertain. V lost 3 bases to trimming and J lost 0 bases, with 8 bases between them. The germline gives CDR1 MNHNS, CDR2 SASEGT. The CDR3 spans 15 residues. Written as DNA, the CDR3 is TGTGCCAGCAGTGACCGAACGGCGAACACCGGGGAGCTGTTTTTT. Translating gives CASSDRTANTGELFF.

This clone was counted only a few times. The CDR3 coding sequence is TGCGCCAGCAGCTTGGCTCCACAGGGCTCCTACAATGAGCAGTTCTTC. The encoded protein is CASSLAPQGSYNEQFF. The J gene is TRBJ2-1, the V gene TRBV5-1, with TRBD1 as a possible D gene (6 bases). V lost 0 bases and J lost 0, with 10 bases in between. Germline-derived CDR1 and CDR2 are SGHRS and YFSETQ. There are 16 residues in the CDR3.

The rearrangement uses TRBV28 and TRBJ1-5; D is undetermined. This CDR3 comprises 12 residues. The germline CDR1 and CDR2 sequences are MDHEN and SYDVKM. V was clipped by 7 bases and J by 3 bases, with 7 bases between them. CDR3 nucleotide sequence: TGTGCCAGCAAACCAGTCAATCAGCCCCAGCATTTT. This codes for CASKPVNQPQHF.

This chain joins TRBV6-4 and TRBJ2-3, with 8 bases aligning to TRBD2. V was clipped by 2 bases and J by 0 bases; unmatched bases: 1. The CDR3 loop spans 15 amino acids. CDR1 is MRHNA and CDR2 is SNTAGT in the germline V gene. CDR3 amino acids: CASSDGGGSTDTQYF. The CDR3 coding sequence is TGTGCCAGCAGTGACGGCGGGGGGAGCACAGATACGCAGTATTTT.

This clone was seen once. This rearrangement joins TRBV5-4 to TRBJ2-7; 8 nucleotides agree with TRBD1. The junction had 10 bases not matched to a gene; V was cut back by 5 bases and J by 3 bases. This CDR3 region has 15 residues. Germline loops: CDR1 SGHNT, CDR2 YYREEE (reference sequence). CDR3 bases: TGTGCCAGCAGTCCTGGACAGGGACGGAACTACGAGCAGTACTTC. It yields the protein CASSPGQGRNYEQYF.

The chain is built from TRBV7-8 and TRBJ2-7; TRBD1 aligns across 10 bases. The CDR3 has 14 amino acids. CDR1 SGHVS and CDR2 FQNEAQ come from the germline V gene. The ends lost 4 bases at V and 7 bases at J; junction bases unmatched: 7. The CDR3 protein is CASSSRTGGQEQYF. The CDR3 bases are TGTGCCAGCAGCTCAAGGACAGGGGGTCAGGAGCAGTACTTC.

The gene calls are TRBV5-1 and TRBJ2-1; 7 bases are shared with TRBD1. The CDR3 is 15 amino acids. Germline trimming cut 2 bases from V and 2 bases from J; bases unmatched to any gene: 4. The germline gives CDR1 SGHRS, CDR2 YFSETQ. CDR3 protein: CASSFDRVPYNEQFF. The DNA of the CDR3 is TGCGCCAGCAGCTTTGACAGGGTGCCCTACAATGAGCAGTTCTTC.

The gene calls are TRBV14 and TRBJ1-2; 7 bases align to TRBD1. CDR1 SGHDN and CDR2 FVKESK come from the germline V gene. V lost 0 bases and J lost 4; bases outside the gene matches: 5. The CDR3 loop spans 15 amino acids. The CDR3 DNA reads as TGTGCCAGCAGCCAAGACGACAGGGTGGCCTATGGCTACACCTTC. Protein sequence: CASSQDDRVAYGYTF.

This CDR3 reads CASSLKGSGGAPYEQYF. The CDR3 DNA sequence: TGCGCCAGCAGCCTAAAGGGTAGCGGGGGGGCCCCCTACGAGCAGTACTTC. The chain is built from TRBV4-3 and TRBJ2-7; 11 bases line up with TRBD2. The trim removed 4 bases at V and 2 bases at J, leaving 10 bases unmatched. CDR3 length equals 17 residues. Looked up from germline, CDR1 is LGHNA and CDR2 is YSLEER.

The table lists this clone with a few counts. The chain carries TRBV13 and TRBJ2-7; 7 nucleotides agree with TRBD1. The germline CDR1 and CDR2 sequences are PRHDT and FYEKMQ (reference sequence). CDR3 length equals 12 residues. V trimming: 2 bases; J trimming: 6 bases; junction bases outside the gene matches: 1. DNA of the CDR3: TGTGCCAGCAGCTTAACAGGGGTCGAGCAGTACTTC. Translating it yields CASSLTGVEQYF.

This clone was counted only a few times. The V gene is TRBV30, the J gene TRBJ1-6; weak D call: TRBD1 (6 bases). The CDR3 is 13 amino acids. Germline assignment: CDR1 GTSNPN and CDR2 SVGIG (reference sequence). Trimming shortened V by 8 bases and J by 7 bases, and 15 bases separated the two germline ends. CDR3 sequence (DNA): TGTGCCGAAGAAGGGGGAGAGAATTCACCCCTCCACTTT. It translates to CAEEGGENSPLHF. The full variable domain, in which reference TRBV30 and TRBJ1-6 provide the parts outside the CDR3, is SQTIHQWPATLVQPVGSPLSLECTVEGTSNPNLYWYRQAAGRGLQLLFYSVGIGQISSEVPQNLSASRPQDRQFILSSKKLLLSDSGFYLCAEEGGENSPLHFGNGTRLTVT.

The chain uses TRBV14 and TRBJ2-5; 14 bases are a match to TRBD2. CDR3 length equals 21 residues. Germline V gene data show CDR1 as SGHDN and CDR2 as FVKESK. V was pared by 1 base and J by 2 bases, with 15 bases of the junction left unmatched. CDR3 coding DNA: TGTGCCAGCAGCCAAGTATTTGTCTGGACTAGCGGGGGGCGACTTCAAGAGACCCAGTACTTC. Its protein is CASSQVFVWTSGGRLQETQYF.